Below are 6 T cell receptor beta chains sequenced from a single sample in a study of cytomegalovirus exposure and HLA in healthy donors. The study ran its PCR with 60 Vbeta and 13 Jbeta primers. Produced via immunoSEQ multiplex PCR; TCRdb's table is partial and in-frame only. The repertoire shows 38,000 or so clones; the top ten hold roughly 9.6%. What was sequenced was PBMCs. The receptors derive from a man aged 35 to 55 in good health and CMV-seropositive.

The rearrangement uses TRBV6-5 and TRBJ1-2; D unresolved. V was pared by 0 bases and J by 7 bases, with 9 bases between. The CDR3 length is 13 residues. Looked up from germline, CDR1 is MNHEY and CDR2 is SVGAGI. The CDR3 sequence is CASSYSASGGYTF. The CDR3, as DNA: TGTGCCAGCAGTTACTCCGCATCGGGTGGCTACACCTTC.

The chain has TRBV12-5 and TRBJ1-1; possibly TRBD1 for D (6 bases). Germline V CDR1 and CDR2: LGHNT, FRNRAP. The CDR3 loop spans 15 amino acids. V lost 3 bases and J lost 3, with 14 bases in between. The chain's CDR3 is CASGFPQGEDTEAFF. CDR3 in DNA: TGTGCTAGTGGTTTTCCACAGGGAGAGGACACTGAAGCTTTCTTT.

The chain uses TRBV19 and TRBJ1-1, with a weak D call TRBD1 (5 bases). Trimming shortened V by 1 base and J by 5 bases, and 11 bases separated the two germline ends. Looked up from germline, CDR1 is LNHDA and CDR2 is SQIVND (reference sequence). This CDR3 is built from 14 residues. This chain's CDR3 is CASSIGGGRTEAFF. The CDR3 DNA reads as TGTGCCAGTAGTATAGGGGGGGGGAGAACTGAAGCTTTCTTT.

The chain joins TRBV7-9 to TRBJ2-7; 11 positions agree with TRBD2. CDR1 SEHNR and CDR2 FQNEAQ come from the germline V gene (reference sequence). The CDR3 loop spans 17 amino acids. The V and J ends lost 7 bases and 2 bases, in that order; junction bases with no gene match: 13. The CDR3 reads CASTSVIGTSGTYEQYF. The CDR3, as DNA: TGTGCCAGCACCTCAGTCATTGGGACTAGCGGAACCTACGAGCAGTACTTC.

V and J are TRBV7-9 and TRBJ2-3; the match to TRBD2 covers 8 bases. The CDR3 extends over 14 amino acids. Looked up from germline, CDR1 is SEHNR and CDR2 is FQNEAQ (reference sequence). J lost 6 bases, V lost 4 bases, and 6 bases had no gene match. DNA for the CDR3: TGTGCCAGCAGCTCTGGACTAGCTGGGGATACGCAGTATTTT. Its translation: CASSSGLAGDTQYF.

The chain is built from TRBV29-1 and TRBJ1-2; weak D call: TRBD1 (6 bases). V was clipped by 4 bases and J by 3 bases, with 15 bases between them. The length of the CDR3 is 14 residues. Looked up from germline, CDR1 is SQVTM and CDR2 is ANQGSEA. CDR3 sequence reads: CSVALGAAYYGYTF. The CDR3 region has the DNA TGCAGCGTTGCTTTGGGGGCCGCTTACTATGGCTACACCTTC.